Here is one T cell receptor (beta chain) with its context. The source of the sample is a study of blood T cell repertoires in COVID-19. Only in-frame clones appear in the TCRdb table, and some are missing; sequencing was by immunoSEQ multiplex PCR. The table records tens of thousands of clones, 70% to 90% of them present only once. CDR1 is SNHLY and CDR2 is FYNNEI in the germline V gene. Trimming took 5 bases from V and 5 from J; bases not matched to a gene: 11. This CDR3 comprises 15 residues. The TCR originated in a human donor in a cohort sampled during active COVID-19. The chain is built from TRBV2 and TRBJ2-5, with 7 bases fitting TRBD1. The sequenced sample was peripheral blood. The CDR3 loop is CASSYTGTASETQYF. The CDR3 DNA is TGTGCCAGCAGTTATACCGGGACAGCCTCGGAGACCCAGTACTTC.